The entry below describes one T cell receptor (beta chain). The specificity of this receptor is unknown. Nothing much larger sits one base from this clone, and base qualities are not available. TCRdb names Illumina NovaSeq 6000 as the instrument used. TCRalpha and TCRbeta cDNA libraries were constructed by 5'RACE with constant-segment primers, with sample barcodes and unique molecular identifiers being introduced. Trizol reagent was used to extract RNA from every sample. Library amplification was performed in two PCR steps, and a second sample barcode and Illumina TruSeq adapters were introduced in the second step. Sequencing of the libraries was done on an Illumina NovaSeq, producing 2 x 150 bp paired-end reads. The source study handled its data this way. Demultiplexing of reads and collapsing into UMI-guided consensus sequences were performed with migec v1.2.7. Using mixcr v2.1.11, the UMI consensuses were aligned to TRA and TRB V and J templates and assembled into clonotypes. Clonotypes were classified as expanded or contracted when called significant by both edgeR and NoisET, with noise models trained on biological replicates. For edgeR calls, the cutoffs were a false discovery rate-adjusted p below 0.01 and a log2 fold-change threshold of 1. As an exploratory analysis of dynamics, max-normalized trajectories of the 1000 most abundant clonotypes were examined with PCA combined with hierarchical clustering. Separately sequenced CD4+ and CD8+ repertoires were used to assign the CD4 or CD8 phenotype of responding clones. TCRdb's own reprocessing of the public reads used fastp at Q25 and MiXCR and kept productive beta chains. Rows merge per CDR3 protein into single entries with the most common DNA and genes. The V and J calls and clone size come from TCRdb's table, not from the authors' own analysis. The sample yields tens of thousands of distinct CDR3 sequences; nearly 25% were counted once. The ten largest make up approximately 45% of the sample.

The sample originates from a study of T-cell memory formation after mild COVID-19 (TCRdb year 2021). At the level of the whole study: Most TCR sequence clusters were specific to one of the two donors. T-cell clones expanding and contracting after mild COVID-19 in two donors were tracked by longitudinal TCRalpha and TCRbeta repertoire sequencing. Two young, previously healthy adult volunteers made up the cohort, one male and one female.

Study-level results and caveats: Contracting CD4+ clones appeared mostly in the CM and EM memory subsets, whereas CD8+ clones were enriched in EMRA. The study included only a couple of mild cases, and larger cohorts that include severe cases with pre-infection samples were judged to be necessary. Some responding clones were detected in pre-infection memory, suggesting pre-existing cross-reactive memory T cells joined the SARS-CoV-2 response. Balanced CD4/CD8 phenotypes were observed for clones contracting from day 15 to 85, whereas a bias towards CD4+ was observed for a second wave of clones expanding from day 15 to 37. SARS-CoV-2 specificity was not confirmed for the second-wave clones peaking on day 37.

The CDR3 goes from the cysteine to the phenylalanine over 13 residues. The CDR3 DNA has 39 bases and is translated from base 1. The germline V gene specifies MGHRA as CDR1 and YSYEKL as CDR2. Relative to germline, V is 3 bases shorter and J is 9 bases shorter, with 12 bases between their ends. PBMCs were isolated by Ficoll-Paque density gradient centrifugation. Recombination linked TRBV4-1 to TRBJ2-1, with TRBD2 tentatively as D gene (6 bases match). This clonotype was sampled from a man younger than 35 who had mild COVID-19 (a few samples of this study predate the infection). The sample titles of this study are shuffled in the database, so cell type and time point are left out; the donor was told from shared clones. The sample comprised PBMCs or a T cell subset sorted from them (not recorded which). CDR3 protein: CASSHGGNPEQFF. The sequenced DNA: TGCGCCAGCAGCCACGGGGGAAACCCTGAGCAGTTCTTC.